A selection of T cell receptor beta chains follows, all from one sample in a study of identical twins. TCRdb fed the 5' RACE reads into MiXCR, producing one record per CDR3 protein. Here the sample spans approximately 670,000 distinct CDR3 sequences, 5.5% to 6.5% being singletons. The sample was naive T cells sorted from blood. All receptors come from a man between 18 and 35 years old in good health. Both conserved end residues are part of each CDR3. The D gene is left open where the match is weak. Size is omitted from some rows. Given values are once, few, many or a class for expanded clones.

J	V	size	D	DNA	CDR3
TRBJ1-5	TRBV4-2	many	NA	TGTGCCAGCAGCCAAGGTACGGGCAATCAGCCCCAGCATTTT	CASSQGTGNQPQHF
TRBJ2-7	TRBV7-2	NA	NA	TGTGCCAGCAGCCTAGACAAGGATTCCTACGAGCAGTACTTC	CASSLDKDSYEQYF
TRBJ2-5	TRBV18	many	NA	TGTGCCAGCTCACCACTCGGGGGAAGGAGGCAAGAGACCCAGTACTTC	CASSPLGGRRQETQYF
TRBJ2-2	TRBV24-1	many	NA	TGTGCCACCAGTGATGCGGACCCGTCCGGGGAGCTGTTTTTT	CATSDADPSGELFF
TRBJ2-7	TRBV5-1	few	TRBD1	TGCGCCAGCAGCCGAATGGACAGGAGCTCCTACGAGCAGTACTTC	CASSRMDRSSYEQYF
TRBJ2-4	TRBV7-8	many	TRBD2	TGTGCCAGCAGCTTACCATCCCGGGACTATTACATTCAGTACTTC	CASSLPSRDYYIQYF
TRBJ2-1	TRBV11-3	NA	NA	TGTGCCAGCAGCCCTATGTCTCGCTACAATGAGCAGTTCTTC	CASSPMSRYNEQFF
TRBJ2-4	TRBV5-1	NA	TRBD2	TGCGCCAGCAGCGCTAGCGGGACCAACTTAAACATTCAGTACTTC	CASSASGTNLNIQYF
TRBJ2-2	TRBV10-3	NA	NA	TGTGCCATCAGTGAGTCGGATCTAGCTTCCGGGGAGCTGTTTTTT	CAISESDLASGELFF
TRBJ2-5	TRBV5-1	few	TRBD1	TGCGCCAGCAGCTTGGTACCTTATAGACAGGGTGGAGAGACCCAGTACTTC	CASSLVPYRQGGETQYF
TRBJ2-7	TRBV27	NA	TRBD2	TGTGCCAGCGTAGGACTAGCCTCCTACGAGCAGTACTTC	CASVGLASYEQYF
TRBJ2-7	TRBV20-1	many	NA	TGCAGTATGCGGCCGGAGAGCTCCTACGAGCAGTACTTC	CSMRPESSYEQYF
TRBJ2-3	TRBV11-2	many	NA	TGTGCCAGCAGCTTAGGCGGGGACGGGGCATATACGCAGTATTTT	CASSLGGDGAYTQYF
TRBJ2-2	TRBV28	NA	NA	TGTGCCAGCAGTCCCGGGACTCGGGTGAACACCGGGGAGCTGTTTTTT	CASSPGTRVNTGELFF
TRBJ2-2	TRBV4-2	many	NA	TGTGCCAGCAGCACCAGGCAGGAGCTGTTTTTT	CASSTRQELFF
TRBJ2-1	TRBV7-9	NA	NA	TGTGCCAGCAGCCCCCATAGCAGCCACAATGAGCAGTTCTTC	CASSPHSSHNEQFF
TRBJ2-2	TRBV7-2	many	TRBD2	TGTGCCAGCAGCTTAGTCGGGGGGGCGAACACCGGGGAGCTGTTTTTT	CASSLVGGANTGELFF
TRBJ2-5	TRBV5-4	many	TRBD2	TGTGCCAGCAGCGCCGGACTAGCGGGAGGAGAGACCCAGTACTTC	CASSAGLAGGETQYF
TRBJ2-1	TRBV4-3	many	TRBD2	TGCGCCAGCAGCCAGCCGGGACTAACTTACAATGAGCAGTTCTTC	CASSQPGLTYNEQFF
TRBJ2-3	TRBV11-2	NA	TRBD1	TGTGCCAGCAGCTCCAGCCCAGGACAGGGCACAGATACGCAGTATTTT	CASSSSPGQGTDTQYF
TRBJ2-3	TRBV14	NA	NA	TGTGCCAGCAGCCGAATAGCGGTTAGCGTAAATACAGATACGCAGTATTTT	CASSRIAVSVNTDTQYF
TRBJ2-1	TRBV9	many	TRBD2	TGTGCCAGCAGCGTGACTAGCGGGGCACGGGGCAATGAGCAGTTCTTC	CASSVTSGARGNEQFF
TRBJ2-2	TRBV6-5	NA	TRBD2	TGTGCCAGCAGTTTACTGGGACTAGCGGAATTTACAAGCACCGGGGAGCTGTTTTTT	CASSLLGLAEFTSTGELFF
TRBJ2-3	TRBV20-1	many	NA	TGCAGTGCTAAGACTGCTAGCACAGATACGCAGTATTTT	CSAKTASTDTQYF
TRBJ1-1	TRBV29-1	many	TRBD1	TGCAGCGTTGAAGATGGCGCAGGGGGAGCTTTCTTT	CSVEDGAGGAFF
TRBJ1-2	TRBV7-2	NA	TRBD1	TGTGCCAGCAGCTTTTCGAGACAGGGGTATGGCTACACCTTC	CASSFSRQGYGYTF
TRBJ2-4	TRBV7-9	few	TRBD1	TGTGCCAGCAGCCCTCAGGGGGAGGCCAAAAACATTCAGTACTTC	CASSPQGEAKNIQYF
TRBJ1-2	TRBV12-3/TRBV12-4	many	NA	TGTGCCAGCAGTCCCTCGGGACACCCTTATGGCTACACCTTC	CASSPSGHPYGYTF
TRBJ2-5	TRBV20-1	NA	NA	TGCAGTGCTAGAGAGTGGGGAGGCCCTGAAGAGACCCAGTACTTC	CSAREWGGPEETQYF
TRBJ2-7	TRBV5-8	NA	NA	TGTGCCAGCAGCTGGCAGCGATACGAGCAGTACTTC	CASSWQRYEQYF
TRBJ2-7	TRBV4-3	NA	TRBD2	TGCGCCAGCACCCAAGATTTGGCTAGCGGGACCTACGAGCAGTACTTC	CASTQDLASGTYEQYF
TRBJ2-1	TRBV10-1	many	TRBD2	TGCGCCAGCAGTGAGCGGACTAGCGGGAGGGTCTACAATGAGCAGTTCTTC	CASSERTSGRVYNEQFF
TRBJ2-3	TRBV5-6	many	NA	TGTGCCAGCAGCCACTCCTTAACCCAGATTAGCGGCACAGATACGCAGTATTTT	CASSHSLTQISGTDTQYF
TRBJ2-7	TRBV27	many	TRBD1	TGTGCCAGCAGTCCCGGATCCGGGACAGGGAACGAGCAGTACTTC	CASSPGSGTGNEQYF
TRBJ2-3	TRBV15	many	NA	TGTGCCACCAGCAGAGACAGGGTGGGGGCAGATACGCAGTATTTT	CATSRDRVGADTQYF
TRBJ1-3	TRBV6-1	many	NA	TGTGCCAGCAGTCCACAGGGAAATGCGAACACCATATATTTT	CASSPQGNANTIYF
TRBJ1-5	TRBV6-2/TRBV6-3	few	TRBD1	TGTGCCAGCAGCCTCCTCTACAGGGGCTCCCTCAATCAGCCCCAGCATTTT	CASSLLYRGSLNQPQHF
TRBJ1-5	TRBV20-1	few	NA	TGCAGTGCAGAATCCCCCAATCAGCCCCAGCATTTT	CSAESPNQPQHF
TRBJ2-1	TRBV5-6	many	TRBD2	TGTGCCAGCAGCTTGGAAGCGGGAGCCTCCAATGAGCAGTTCTTC	CASSLEAGASNEQFF
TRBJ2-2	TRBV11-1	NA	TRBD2	TGTGCCAGCAGTGGGACTAGCGGGAGAGTACCGAACACCGGGGAGCTGTTTTTT	CASSGTSGRVPNTGELFF